The 13 T cell receptor beta chains listed next were all sequenced from one sample in a study of graft-versus-host responses after intestinal transplantation. Sequencing was performed with immunoSEQ multiplex PCR; in TCRdb, only in-frame clones are kept and a portion is missing. The profile shows tens of thousands of clones, around 90% of them singletons. The input for sequencing was PBMCs, taken about 4 months after intestinal transplantation. All receptors come from a human patient who received an intestinal transplant, so some T cells may come from the graft donor.

CDR3 sequence (DNA): TGTGCCAGCAAAATGGGGGGCCAAGAGACCCAGTACTTC. Amino acids: CASKMGGQETQYF. V gene TRBV27 combines with J gene TRBJ2-5; TRBD2 might be the D (6 bases). V gave up 7 bases and J gave up 1 base, with 10 bases separating them. Germline values: CDR1 MNHEY, CDR2 SMNVEV (reference sequence). This CDR3 spans 13 amino acids.

The rearrangement joins TRBV7-9 to TRBJ2-3; 9 nucleotides line up with TRBD2. The CDR3 sequence is 16 residues long. The germline CDR1 and CDR2 sequences are SEHNR and FQNEAQ (reference sequence). J lost 3 bases, V lost 7 bases, and 11 bases had no gene match. The CDR3 sequence is CASNRLSGSVTDTQYF. The CDR3 DNA reads as TGTGCCAGCAACCGACTTAGCGGGAGTGTGACAGATACGCAGTATTTT.

The chain links TRBV11-2 to TRBJ2-7; D call uncertain. Trimming cost V 5 bases and J 0 bases, with 14 bases left between them. CDR1 is SGHAT and CDR2 is FQNNGV in the germline V gene. The CDR3 covers 15 residues. DNA for the CDR3: TGTGCCAGCAGCGCTGATAGGGTTATCTCCTACGAGCAGTACTTC. The encoded protein is CASSADRVISYEQYF.

The rearrangement uses TRBV10-3 and TRBJ1-2; D not resolved. V shed 3 bases and J shed 0 bases, with 8 bases lying between them. The CDR3 spans 14 residues. Germline-derived CDR1 and CDR2 are ENHRY and SYGVKD. CDR3 bases: TGTGCCATCAGTGATACTCTAGCTAACTATGGCTACACCTTC. It specifies CAISDTLANYGYTF.

The rearrangement links TRBV28 to TRBJ1-5, with 9 positions matching TRBD1. Trimming at V came to 11 bases and at J to 5 bases, leaving 4 bases not matched to a gene. CDR3 size: 12 residues. The germline CDR1 and CDR2 sequences are MDHEN and SYDVKM. The CDR3 here is CAARTGDQPQHF. DNA of the CDR3: TGTGCCGCTCGGACAGGGGATCAGCCCCAGCATTTT. The variable domain in full, with the rest retrieved from reference TRBV28 and TRBJ1-5, is DVKVTQSSRYLVKRTGEKVFLECVQDMDHENMFWYRQDPGLGLRLIYFSYDVKMKEKGDIPEGYSVSREKKERFSLILESASTNQTSMYLCAARTGDQPQHFGDGTRLSIL.

The chain carries TRBV6-5 and TRBJ1-4; possible D gene TRBD1, 5 bases. The germline V and J ends were trimmed by 2 bases and 12 bases, with 16 bases remaining between them. Germline V lookup: CDR1 MNHEY, CDR2 SVGAGI. The CDR3 totals 14 residues. The CDR3 sequence: CASSYTWDHMQLFF. The DNA of the CDR3 is TGTGCCAGCAGTTACACATGGGACCATATGCAACTGTTTTTT.

This clone is a singleton in its sample. The chain employs TRBV5-1 and TRBJ2-5; tentatively, D is TRBD1 (5 bases). The J call is doubtful: the DNA matches TRBJ2-7 better. Germline V gene lookup returns CDR1 SGHRS and CDR2 YFSETQ. The length of the CDR3 is 14 residues. The CDR3, as DNA: TGCGCCAGCAGTCCTGCATGGGGCACCTACGAGCAGTACTTC. This sequence encodes CASSPAWGTYEQYF.

The chain combines TRBV28 with TRBJ1-2; 10 nucleotides align to TRBD1. CDR1 and CDR2 (germline): MDHEN, SYDVKM. With 5 bases clipped from V and 5 bases from J, the junction kept 5 bases outside the gene matches. The CDR3 loop spans 14 amino acids. DNA of the CDR3: TGTGCCAGCAGTGGGACAGGGGCGGGGTATGGCTACACCTTC. It encodes CASSGTGAGYGYTF.

V and J are TRBV5-6 and TRBJ2-1; 8 bases fit TRBD1. The V gene's germline CDR1 is SGHDT and CDR2 YYEEEE. The CDR3 runs to 14 residues. V lost 2 bases to trimming and J lost 10 bases; unmatched junction nucleotides: 8. The CDR3 coding sequence is TGTGCCAGCAGCTTCCCCGGGACAGGCGACGAGCAGTTCTTC. Encoded protein: CASSFPGTGDEQFF.

The chain employs TRBV2 and TRBJ2-5, with 7 bases aligning to TRBD2. With the DNA end fitting TRBJ2-7 better, the J assignment may be wrong. The germline gives CDR1 SNHLY, CDR2 FYNNEI. The CDR3 runs to 14 residues. CDR3 amino acids: CASIYGAGDYEQYF. The DNA for the CDR3 is TGTGCCAGCATTTATGGGGCGGGGGACTACGAGCAGTACTTC.

This clone has just one count. This chain joins TRBV6-1 and TRBJ1-2, with D maybe TRBD1 (5 bases). The CDR3 consists of 16 residues. CDR1 is MNHNS and CDR2 is SASEGT in the germline V gene. V gave up 2 bases and J gave up 5 bases, with 18 bases separating them. CDR3 in DNA: TGTGCCAGCAGTGAAATCTCAGGCCCGGGGGGGTATGGCTACACCTTC. This codes for CASSEISGPGGYGYTF.

V usage is TRBV7-2 and J usage is TRBJ1-1; no definite D call. The germline V gene encodes CDR1 SGHTA and CDR2 FQGNSA. The CDR3 covers 16 residues. V was cut by 5 bases and J by 3 bases, with 19 bases left in between. The CDR3 is CASSPSLLGRHTEAFF. The CDR3 DNA follows: TGTGCCAGCAGCCCAAGCCTCCTGGGTAGACACACTGAAGCTTTCTTT.

The chain uses TRBV5-1 and TRBJ1-1; 7 bases are shared with TRBD1. Per the germline V gene, CDR1 is SGHRS and CDR2 is YFSETQ. V lost 7 bases, J lost 3 bases, and 9 bases stayed unmatched. The CDR3 sequence is 14 residues long. The CDR3 reads CASGTRGEDTEAFF. The CDR3 coding sequence is TGCGCCAGCGGCACCAGGGGGGAGGACACTGAAGCTTTCTTT.